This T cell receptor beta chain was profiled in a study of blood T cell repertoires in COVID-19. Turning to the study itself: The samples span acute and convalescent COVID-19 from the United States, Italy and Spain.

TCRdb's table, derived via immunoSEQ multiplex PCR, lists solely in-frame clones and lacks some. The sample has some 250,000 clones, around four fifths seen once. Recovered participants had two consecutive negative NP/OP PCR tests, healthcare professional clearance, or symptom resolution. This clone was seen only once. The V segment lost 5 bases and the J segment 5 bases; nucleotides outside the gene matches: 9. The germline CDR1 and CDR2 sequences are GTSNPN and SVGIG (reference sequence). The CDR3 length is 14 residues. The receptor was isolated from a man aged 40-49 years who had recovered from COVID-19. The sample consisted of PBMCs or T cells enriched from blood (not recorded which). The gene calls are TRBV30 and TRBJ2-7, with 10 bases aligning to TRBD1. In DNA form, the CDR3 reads TGTGCCTGGGGGGACAGGGGTTTTTTTGACGAGCAGTACTTC. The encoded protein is CAWGDRGFFDEQYF.